This entry concerns a single T cell receptor (beta chain). The data are from a study of blood T cell repertoires in COVID-19. The CDR3 sequence is 16 residues long. The data were produced by immunoSEQ multiplex PCR, yet TCRdb's version contains in-frame clones alone and is incomplete. The sample shows about 100,000 clones, around four fifths of them seen only once. The sequence was obtained from an older man with acute or convalescent COVID-19. The sequenced material came from peripheral blood. The chain combines TRBV12-2 with TRBJ1-5; TRBD1 was called by the table and not checked on the DNA. TRBV12-2 is a recognized pseudogene. The CDR3: CASRLFGTGGWQPQHF. DNA of the CDR3: TGTGCAAGTCGCTTATTCGGGACAGGGGGCTGGCAGCCCCAGCATTTT.